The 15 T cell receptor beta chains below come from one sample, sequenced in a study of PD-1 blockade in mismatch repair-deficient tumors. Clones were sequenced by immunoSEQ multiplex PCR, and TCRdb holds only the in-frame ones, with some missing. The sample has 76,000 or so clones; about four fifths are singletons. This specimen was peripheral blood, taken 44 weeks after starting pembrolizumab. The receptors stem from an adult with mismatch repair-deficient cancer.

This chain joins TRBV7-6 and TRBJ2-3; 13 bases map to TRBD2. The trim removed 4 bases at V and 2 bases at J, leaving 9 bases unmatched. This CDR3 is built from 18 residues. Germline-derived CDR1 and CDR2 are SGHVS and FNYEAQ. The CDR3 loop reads CASSSGTSGTTSTDTQYF. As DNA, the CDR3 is TGTGCCAGCAGCTCCGGGACTAGCGGGACTACTTCCACAGATACGCAGTATTTT. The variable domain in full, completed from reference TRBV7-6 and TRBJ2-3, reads GAGVSQSPRYKVTKRGQDVALRCDPISGHVSLYWYRQALGQGPEFLTYFNYEAQQDKSGLPNDRFSAERPEGSISTLTIQRTEQRDSAMYRCASSSGTSGTTSTDTQYFGPGTRLTVL.

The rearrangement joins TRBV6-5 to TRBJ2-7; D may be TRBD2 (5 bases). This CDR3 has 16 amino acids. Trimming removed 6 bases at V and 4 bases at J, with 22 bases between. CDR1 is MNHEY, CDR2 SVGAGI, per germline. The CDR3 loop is CASRYKSRGAKYEQYF. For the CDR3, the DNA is TGTGCCAGCAGATACAAGTCCCGGGGAGCAAAATACGAGCAGTACTTC.

DNA of the CDR3: TGCGCCAGCAGCTTTGATCTTAACGGGGGCCCGGCTTTCTTT. The encoded protein is CASSFDLNGGPAFF. V usage is TRBV5-1 and J usage is TRBJ1-1; a weak D match, TRBD1 (6 bases). The CDR3 has 14 residues. Trimming removed 2 bases from V and 11 bases from J, with 19 bases in between. CDR1 and CDR2 (germline): SGHRS, YFSETQ.

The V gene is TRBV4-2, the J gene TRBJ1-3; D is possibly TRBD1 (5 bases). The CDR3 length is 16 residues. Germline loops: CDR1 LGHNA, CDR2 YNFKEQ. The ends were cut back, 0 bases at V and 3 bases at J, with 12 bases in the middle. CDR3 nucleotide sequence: TGTGCCAGCAGCCAAGATCCGGGGGGAAATGGAAACACCATATATTTT. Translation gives CASSQDPGGNGNTIYF.

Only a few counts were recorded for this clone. CDR3 DNA: TGTGCCAGCAGCGTAGGGTTAGCGGGAGGCCTCAATGAGCAGTTCTTC. Amino acids: CASSVGLAGGLNEQFF. The rearrangement uses TRBV9 and TRBJ2-1, with 10 positions matching TRBD2. Unmatched junction bases numbered 6, after V lost 0 bases and J lost 6 bases. This CDR3 is built from 16 residues. Germline lookup yields CDR1 SGDLS and CDR2 YYNGEE.

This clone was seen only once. The CDR3 bases are TGTGCCACCAGGGGGACCAGCAATCAGCCCCAGCATTTT. It translates to CATRGTSNQPQHF. The chain combines TRBV15 with TRBJ1-5; weak D call: TRBD1 (5 bases). Deletions cut 6 bases from V and 1 base from J, with 7 bases between. The germline gives CDR1 LNHNV, CDR2 YYDKDF (reference sequence). CDR3 length: 13 amino acids.

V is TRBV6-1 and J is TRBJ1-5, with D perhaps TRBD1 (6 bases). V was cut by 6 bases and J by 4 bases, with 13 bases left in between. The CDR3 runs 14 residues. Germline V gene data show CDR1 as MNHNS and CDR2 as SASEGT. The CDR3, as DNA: TGTGCCAGCAGAAGGACAGCATTTAATCAGCCCCAGCATTTT. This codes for CASRRTAFNQPQHF.

The CDR3 nucleotides are TGTGCCAGCTCCCGCGGCGGAGGTTCCCAAGAGACCCAGTACTTC. Translating gives CASSRGGGSQETQYF. The chain employs TRBV18 and TRBJ2-5, with D possibly TRBD2 on 5 matching bases. The germline V gene encodes CDR1 KGHSH and CDR2 LQKENI. The CDR3 is made up of 15 amino acids. Trimming left V 6 bases short and J 1 base short, with 15 bases between.

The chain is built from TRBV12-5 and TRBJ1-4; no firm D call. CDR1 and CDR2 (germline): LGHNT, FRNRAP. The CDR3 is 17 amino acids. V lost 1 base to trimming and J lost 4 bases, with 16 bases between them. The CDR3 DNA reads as TGTGCTAGTGGTTTGGGAGTTTTTTCAGGAAGTAATGAAAAACTGTTTTTT. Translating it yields CASGLGVFSGSNEKLFF.

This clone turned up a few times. In DNA form, the CDR3 reads TGTGCCAGCAGCCGCGACAGTCAAGGTCAGCCCCAGCATTTT. Translating it yields CASSRDSQGQPQHF. The J gene is TRBJ1-5, the V gene TRBV7-2, with D tentatively TRBD1 (5 bases). V lost 5 bases, J lost 6 bases, and 14 bases lay in between. The CDR3 totals 14 residues. Germline lookup yields CDR1 SGHTA and CDR2 FQGNSA.

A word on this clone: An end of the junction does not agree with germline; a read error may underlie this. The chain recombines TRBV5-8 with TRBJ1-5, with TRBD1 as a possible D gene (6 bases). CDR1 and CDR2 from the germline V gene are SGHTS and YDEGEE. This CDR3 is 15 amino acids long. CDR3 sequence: CASSLEGTSSQPQHF. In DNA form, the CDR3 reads TGTGCCAGCAGCTTGGAGGGGACAAGCAGTCAGCCCCAGCATTTT.

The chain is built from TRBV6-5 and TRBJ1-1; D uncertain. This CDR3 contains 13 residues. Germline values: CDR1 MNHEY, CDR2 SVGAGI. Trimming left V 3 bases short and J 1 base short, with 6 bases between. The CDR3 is CASSYAQNTEAFF. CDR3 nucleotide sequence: TGTGCCAGCAGTTATGCCCAGAACACTGAAGCTTTCTTT.

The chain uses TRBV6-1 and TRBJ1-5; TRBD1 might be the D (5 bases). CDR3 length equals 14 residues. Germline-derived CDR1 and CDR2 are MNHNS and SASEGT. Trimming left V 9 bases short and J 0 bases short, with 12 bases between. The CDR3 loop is CARQEGSSNQPQHF. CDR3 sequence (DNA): TGTGCCAGACAGGAGGGCTCTAGCAATCAGCCCCAGCATTTT.

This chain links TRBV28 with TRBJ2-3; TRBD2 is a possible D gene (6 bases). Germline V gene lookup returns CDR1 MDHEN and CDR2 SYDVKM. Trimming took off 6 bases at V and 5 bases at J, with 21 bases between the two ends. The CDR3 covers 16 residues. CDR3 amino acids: CASRESGTRHRDTQYF. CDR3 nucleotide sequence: TGTGCCAGCAGGGAATCCGGGACTCGCCACAGAGATACGCAGTATTTT.

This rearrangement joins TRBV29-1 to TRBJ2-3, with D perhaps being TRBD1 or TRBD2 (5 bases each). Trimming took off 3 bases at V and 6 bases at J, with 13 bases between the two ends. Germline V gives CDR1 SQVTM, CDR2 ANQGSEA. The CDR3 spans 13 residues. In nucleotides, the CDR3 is TGCAGCGTTGACTTAGGGACGGAGGATACGCAGTATTTT. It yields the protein CSVDLGTEDTQYF.